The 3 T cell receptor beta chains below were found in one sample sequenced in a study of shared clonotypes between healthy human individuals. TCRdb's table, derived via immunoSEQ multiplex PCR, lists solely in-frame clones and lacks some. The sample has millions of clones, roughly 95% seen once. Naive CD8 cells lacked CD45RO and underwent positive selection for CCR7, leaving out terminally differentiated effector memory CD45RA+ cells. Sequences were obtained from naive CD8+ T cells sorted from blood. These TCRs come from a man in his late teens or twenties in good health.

CDR3 in amino acids: CASKGGWYEQYF. CDR3 sequence (DNA): TGTGCCAGCAAAGGGGGCTGGTACGAGCAGTACTTC. The chain carries TRBV6-6 and TRBJ2-7; 7 bases match TRBD1. V gave up 7 bases and J gave up 4 bases; unmatched junction bases: 4. Germline-derived CDR1 and CDR2 are MNHNY and SVGAGI (reference sequence). This CDR3 region has 12 residues.

The CDR3 spells CASSLYSLLGAYNSPLHF. CDR3 in DNA: TGTGCCAGCAGTTTATACTCCTTACTGGGGGCCTATAATTCACCCCTCCACTTT. The gene calls are TRBV27 and TRBJ1-6; TRBD1 might be the D (5 bases). Germline CDR1 reads MNHEY; CDR2 reads SMNVEV (reference sequence). The CDR3 spans 18 residues. Trimming took 1 base from V and 2 from J, leaving 15 bases between them.

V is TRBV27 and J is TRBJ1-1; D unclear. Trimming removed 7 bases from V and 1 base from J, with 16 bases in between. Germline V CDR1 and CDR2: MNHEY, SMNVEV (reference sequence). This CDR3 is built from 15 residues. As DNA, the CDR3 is TGTGCCAGCAAGTTTGCAGGATGGGGGAACACTGAAGCTTTCTTT. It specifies CASKFAGWGNTEAFF.